Listed here are 28 T cell receptor beta chains from one sample, sequenced in a study of T cell responses to AZD1222 COVID-19 vaccine. TCRdb's copy holds only in-frame clones and misses some; the assay was immunoSEQ multiplex PCR. Among roughly 58,000 clones listed, roughly 85% were seen once. The sample in question was peripheral blood, obtained on day 0 of MenACWY control vaccination. Every receptor here comes from an adult in good health.

The J gene is TRBJ1-6, the V gene TRBV19, with 8 bases fitting TRBD1. Germline loops: CDR1 LNHDA, CDR2 SQIVND (reference sequence). Trimming cost V 6 bases and J 7 bases; bases outside gene matches: 8. This CDR3 comprises 15 residues. CDR3 coding DNA: TGTGCCAGTAGGGTTCAACAGGGGGTCAATTCACCCCTCCACTTT. Protein sequence: CASRVQQGVNSPLHF.

This rearrangement joins TRBV4-1 to TRBJ1-1, with D perhaps matching TRBD1 (5 bases). CDR1 and CDR2 (germline): MGHRA, YSYEKL. The CDR3 contains 16 residues. The V and J ends lost 0 bases and 0 bases respectively, with 11 bases between them. CDR3: CASSQEGGRLNTEAFF. CDR3 coding DNA: TGCGCCAGCAGCCAAGAGGGGGGACGGTTGAACACTGAAGCTTTCTTT.

The genes are TRBV28 and TRBJ1-5; possibly TRBD1 for D (6 bases). The CDR3 extends over 16 amino acids. Deletions cut 4 bases from V and 4 bases from J, with 17 bases between. Germline lookup yields CDR1 MDHEN and CDR2 SYDVKM. This chain's CDR3 is CASSSPTGSLNQPQHF. In nucleotides, the CDR3 is TGTGCCAGCAGTTCACCCACAGGGTCCTTAAATCAGCCCCAGCATTTT.

The chain links TRBV6-1 to TRBJ2-7; D gene uncertain. This CDR3 contains 11 residues. Trimming shortened V by 0 bases and J by 6 bases, and 3 bases separated the two germline ends. Germline V gene lookup returns CDR1 MNHNS and CDR2 SASEGT. The CDR3 DNA sequence: TGTGCCAGCAGTGAAGCCTCCGAGCAGTACTTC. Translation gives CASSEASEQYF.

The V gene is TRBV14, the J gene TRBJ2-6; the D is unclear. The V gene lost 3 bases and the J gene lost 0 bases, with 9 bases spanning the gap. The CDR3 has 16 amino acids. The germline CDR1 and CDR2 sequences are SGHDN and FVKESK. CDR3 sequence reads: CASSHPLGSGANVLTF. In DNA form, the CDR3 reads TGTGCCAGCAGCCACCCCCTTGGCTCTGGGGCCAACGTCCTGACTTTC.

This clone was counted a few times. The chain links TRBV4-1 to TRBJ2-7; D gene ambiguous. The length of the CDR3 is 15 residues. The ends were cut back, 2 bases at V and 3 bases at J, with 14 bases in the middle. The V gene's germline CDR1 is MGHRA and CDR2 YSYEKL. Here the CDR3 reads CASSQSPLGLYEQYF. The CDR3 DNA is TGCGCCAGCAGCCAATCACCTTTGGGCCTCTACGAGCAGTACTTC.

This rearrangement joins TRBV14 to TRBJ1-2, with 7 bases aligning to TRBD1. This CDR3 has 15 amino acids. The germline CDR1 and CDR2 sequences are SGHDN and FVKESK. V was clipped by 4 bases and J by 7 bases; unmatched bases: 12. The CDR3 spells CASSRSGQAKGGYTF. The DNA for the CDR3 is TGTGCCAGCAGCCGTTCAGGACAGGCAAAGGGTGGCTACACCTTC.

The rearrangement joins TRBV29-1 to TRBJ1-1; D is uncertain. The CDR3 is 16 amino acids. Germline CDR1 is SQVTM and CDR2 is ANQGSEA. V was pared by 8 bases and J by 1 base, with 23 bases between. The DNA of the CDR3 is TGCAGCTGCAAGGGAGGGTACGGGAAAACGAACACTGAAGCTTTCTTT. Translation: CSCKGGYGKTNTEAFF.

This chain connects TRBV28 to TRBJ2-3; D is possibly TRBD2 (6 bases). V shed 9 bases and J shed 2 bases, with 15 bases lying between them. The CDR3 runs 14 residues. Germline lookup yields CDR1 MDHEN and CDR2 SYDVKM. CDR3 DNA sequence: TGTGCCAGTTGTACGGCGGGAATCACAGATACGCAGTATTTT. Its translation is CASCTAGITDTQYF.

The chain joins TRBV4-3 to TRBJ1-2; D gene uncertain. The CDR3 runs 16 residues. The V end lost 0 bases, the J end lost 3 bases, and 14 bases lay between the germline ends. Germline CDR1 LGHNA, CDR2 YSLEER. CDR3 sequence (DNA): TGCGCCAGCAGCCAAGATACCCAACTTTACTACTATGGCTACACCTTC. It is translated as CASSQDTQLYYYGYTF.

The V and J genes are TRBV12-1 and TRBJ2-1; the table gives TRBD1 as D, unverified against the DNA. TRBV12-1 is classified as a pseudogene. This CDR3 has 17 residues. The CDR3 sequence: CASSPPRKDRIYNEQFF. Written as DNA, the CDR3 is TGTGCCAGCAGCCCCCCTAGAAAGGACAGGATTTACAATGAGCAGTTCTTC.

CDR3 sequence (DNA): TGTGCCAGCAGTTCCCCGGGACTGAGCACAGATACGCAGTATTTT. It encodes CASSSPGLSTDTQYF. The V call is TRBV6-2 or TRBV6-3, the J call TRBJ2-3, with a tentative D call TRBD2 (6 bases). Per the germline V gene, CDR1 is MNHEY and CDR2 is SVGEGT. The CDR3 is 15 amino acids. The germline V and J ends were trimmed by 4 bases and 0 bases, with 11 bases remaining between them.

The genes are TRBV18 and TRBJ1-1, with 10 bases lining up with TRBD1. CDR1 and CDR2 from the germline V gene are KGHSH and LQKENI. V trimming: 8 bases; J trimming: 3 bases; junction bases outside the gene matches: 3. This CDR3 spans 13 amino acids. The CDR3 is CASQTGGYTEAFF. The CDR3 DNA is TGTGCCAGCCAGACAGGGGGCTACACTGAAGCTTTCTTT.

The chain couples TRBV6-5 to TRBJ1-1; TRBD1 matches at 8 bases. V dropped 6 bases and J dropped 7; count of bases not matched to a gene: 10. CDR3 length: 14 residues. Per the germline V gene, CDR1 is MNHEY and CDR2 is SVGAGI. The CDR3 loop reads CASRIDGTGGEAFF. The CDR3 coding sequence is TGTGCCAGCAGAATAGATGGGACAGGCGGTGAAGCTTTCTTT.

The gene calls are TRBV7-9 and TRBJ1-4, with 11 bases aligning to TRBD1. Trimming removed 6 bases from V and 8 bases from J; junction bases left unmatched: 8. This CDR3 comprises 15 residues. CDR1 is SEHNR, CDR2 FQNEAQ, per germline (reference sequence). Here the CDR3 DNA reads TGTGCCAGCAGGTCGGACAGGGGGCGGGAGGAAAAACTGTTTTTT. The encoded protein is CASRSDRGREEKLFF.

The chain links TRBV15 to TRBJ1-1; D remains unclear. CDR3 length: 13 amino acids. CDR1 and CDR2 from the germline V gene are LNHNV and YYDKDF (reference sequence). Trimming removed 2 bases at V and 0 bases at J, with 4 bases between. As DNA, the CDR3 is TGTGCCACCAGCAGAACGCTGAACACTGAAGCTTTCTTT. Translated: CATSRTLNTEAFF.

A single count supports this clone. The chain is built from TRBV18 and TRBJ1-1, with unresolved D. Germline CDR1 reads KGHSH; CDR2 reads LQKENI. The germline V and J ends were trimmed by 4 bases and 4 bases, with 10 bases remaining between them. The CDR3 loop spans 13 amino acids. The DNA for the CDR3 is TGTGCCAGCTCACGGGTCGGTCCCACTGAAGCTTTCTTT. Its translation: CASSRVGPTEAFF.

The rearrangement joins TRBV9 to TRBJ2-3; TRBD1 matches at 7 bases. The CDR3 is 15 residues long. Per the germline V gene, CDR1 is SGDLS and CDR2 is YYNGEE. The V and J ends lost 0 bases and 3 bases, in that order; junction bases with no gene match: 4. The CDR3 region has the DNA TGTGCCAGCAGCGTAGGGACAGGAGGTACAGATACGCAGTATTTT. Its translation is CASSVGTGGTDTQYF.

V is TRBV29-1 and J is TRBJ1-1; tentatively, D is TRBD1 (5 bases). The germline gives CDR1 SQVTM, CDR2 ANQGSEA. V shed 0 bases and J shed 1 base, with 12 bases lying between them. There are 15 residues in the CDR3. The chain's CDR3 is CSVEDRAGGNTEAFF. Here the CDR3 DNA reads TGCAGCGTTGAAGATCGGGCGGGGGGGAACACTGAAGCTTTCTTT.

DNA for the CDR3: TGTGCCAGCACCGCAGATAATTACGAGCAGTACTTC. Amino acid sequence: CASTADNYEQYF. The V gene is TRBV7-2, the J gene TRBJ2-7, with D uncertain. CDR3 length equals 12 residues. Germline V gene data show CDR1 as SGHTA and CDR2 as FQGNSA. Trimming stripped 7 bases from V and 4 bases from J, with 11 bases between. The whole variable domain, filled in from reference TRBV7-2 and TRBJ2-7, reads GAGVSQSPSNKVTEKGKDVELRCDPISGHTALYWYRQSLGQGLEFLIYFQGNSAPDKSGLPSDRFSAERTGGSVSTLTIQRTQQEDSAVYLCASTADNYEQYFGPGTRLTVT.

This clone has a single count. V is TRBV3-1 (or the pseudogene TRBV3-2) and J is TRBJ1-5; 9 positions match TRBD1. J lost 7 bases, V lost 0 bases, and 7 bases had no gene match. This CDR3 is 16 amino acids long. Germline V gene sequence: CDR1 LGHDT, CDR2 YNNKEL (reference sequence). CDR3 sequence: CASSQDAGTGRQPQHF. The CDR3, as DNA: TGTGCCAGCAGCCAAGACGCCGGGACAGGGCGACAGCCCCAGCATTTT.

As to this clone: The same CDR3 is also encoded by other DNA sequences in this sample. V and J are TRBV19 and TRBJ2-1, with 8 nucleotides matching TRBD1. Germline loops: CDR1 LNHDA, CDR2 SQIVND (reference sequence). The CDR3 consists of 13 residues. V shed 6 bases, J shed 7 bases, and the junction held 5 bases outside the gene matches. CDR3 region: CASSPGGRNEQFF. Written as DNA, the CDR3 is TGTGCCAGTAGCCCAGGGGGCAGGAATGAGCAGTTCTTC.

The chain employs TRBV15 and TRBJ1-4; D might be TRBD1 (5 bases). The CDR3 is 13 amino acids. The V end was cut by 5 bases, the J end by 7 bases, with 11 bases between. The V gene's germline CDR1 is LNHNV and CDR2 YYDKDF (reference sequence). The CDR3 bases are TGTGCCACCAGCCTAAGGAGGGGTGAAAAACTGTTTTTT. This gives the protein CATSLRRGEKLFF.

This sequence joins TRBV28 and TRBJ2-1, with D tentatively TRBD1 (6 bases). Germline V gene data show CDR1 as MDHEN and CDR2 as SYDVKM. The ends were cut back, 7 bases at V and 8 bases at J, with 21 bases in the middle. The CDR3 sequence is 15 residues long. The CDR3 sequence: CASTNPSGELHEQFF. The CDR3 DNA sequence: TGTGCCAGCACCAACCCGTCAGGGGAGCTCCATGAGCAGTTCTTC.

This chain uses TRBV19 with TRBJ2-1, with D uncertain. Germline CDR1 is LNHDA and CDR2 is SQIVND (reference sequence). Trimming took off 3 bases at V and 4 bases at J, with 7 bases between the two ends. CDR3 size: 13 residues. Written as DNA, the CDR3 is TGTGCCAGTAGTATGACCCTTTACAATGAGCAGTTCTTC. It codes for CASSMTLYNEQFF.

This clone was recorded once. J is TRBJ1-1 and V is TRBV27; 9 positions match TRBD1. The CDR3 loop spans 14 amino acids. Germline V gene lookup returns CDR1 MNHEY and CDR2 SMNVEV (reference sequence). J was trimmed by 7 bases and V by 6 bases; bases with no gene match: 9. CDR3 in DNA: TGTGCCAGCAGACCTACAGGGGGCATGGGTGAAGCTTTCTTT. Residues: CASRPTGGMGEAFF.

V usage is TRBV10-2 and J usage is TRBJ2-1, with TRBD2 identical over 9 bases. This CDR3 contains 14 residues. The trim removed 8 bases at V and 4 bases at J, leaving 6 bases unmatched. Germline CDR1 and CDR2: WSHSY and SAAADI. The CDR3 sequence is CASGLSGRYNEQFF. DNA of the CDR3: TGCGCCAGCGGACTTAGCGGGAGATACAATGAGCAGTTCTTC.

This chain uses TRBV5-6 with TRBJ2-3, with 10 bases fitting TRBD1. Germline V gene sequence: CDR1 SGHDT, CDR2 YYEEEE. With V trimmed by 2 bases and J by 0 bases, 3 bases remained unmatched. The CDR3 has 16 residues. The CDR3 loop is CASSFRTGGSTDTQYF. As DNA, the CDR3 is TGTGCCAGCAGCTTCCGGACAGGGGGTAGCACAGATACGCAGTATTTT.